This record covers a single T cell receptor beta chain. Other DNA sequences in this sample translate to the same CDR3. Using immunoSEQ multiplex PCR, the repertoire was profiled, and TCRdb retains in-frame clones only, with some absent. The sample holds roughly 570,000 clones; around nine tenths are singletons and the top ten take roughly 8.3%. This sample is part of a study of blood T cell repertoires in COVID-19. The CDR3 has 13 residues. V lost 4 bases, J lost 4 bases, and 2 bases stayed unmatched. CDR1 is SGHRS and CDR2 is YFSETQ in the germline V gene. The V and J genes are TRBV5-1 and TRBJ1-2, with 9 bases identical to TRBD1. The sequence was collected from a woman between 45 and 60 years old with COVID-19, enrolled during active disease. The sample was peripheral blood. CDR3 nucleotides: TGCGCCAGCAGCCCGGACAGGGGCTATGGCTACACCTTC. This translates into CASSPDRGYGYTF. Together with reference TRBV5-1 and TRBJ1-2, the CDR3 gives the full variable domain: KAGVTQTPRYLIKTRGQQVTLSCSPISGHRSVSWYQQTPGQGLQFLFEYFSETQRNKGNFPGRFSGRQFSNSRSEMNVSTLELGDSALYLCASSPDRGYGYTFGSGTRLTVV.